This TCR beta chain was obtained from a study of blood T cell repertoires in COVID-19. Study details: The United States, Italy and Spain were the sources of the acute and convalescent COVID-19 samples.

One Seattle source followed patients from active infection through their disease course. Sequencing used immunoSEQ multiplex PCR; TCRdb keeps in-frame clones, though not all of them. The table has 300,000 to 400,000 clones, about 87% seen once. CDR1 is SGDLS, CDR2 YYNGEE, per germline. The CDR3 is 14 residues long. V dropped 3 bases and J dropped 5; count of bases not matched to a gene: 4. Sequences were obtained from peripheral blood. This clonotype originated in a young woman with COVID-19, enrolled during active disease. V usage is TRBV9 and J usage is TRBJ2-2; 7 positions agree with TRBD2. CDR3 sequence (DNA): TGTGCCAGCAGCGCGTACGGGGGGACCGGGGAGCTGTTTTTT. This gives the protein CASSAYGGTGELFF. Full variable domain (missing parts from reference TRBV9 and TRBJ2-2): DSGVTQTPKHLITATGQRVTLRCSPRSGDLSVYWYQQSLDQGLQFLIQYYNGEERAKGNILERFSAQQFPDLHSELNLSSLELGDSALYFCASSAYGGTGELFFGEGSRLTVL.